Below, 28 T cell receptor beta chains from the same sample are listed, as sequenced in a study of cytomegalovirus exposure and HLA in healthy donors. With 60 Vbeta and 13 Jbeta primers, the PCR was carried out. Clones were sequenced by immunoSEQ multiplex PCR, and TCRdb holds only the in-frame ones, with some missing. The specimen's table records 150,000 or so clones. What was sequenced was PBMCs. These receptors all stem from a woman in her thirties or forties in good health and CMV-seropositive.

The gene calls are TRBV18 and TRBJ1-4; D unresolved. Trimming took off 3 bases at V and 5 bases at J, with 10 bases between the two ends. This CDR3 has 14 residues. Germline CDR1 is KGHSH and CDR2 is LQKENI. The CDR3 spells CASSPVGRNEKLFF. The CDR3 DNA reads TGTGCCAGCTCACCCGTGGGCCGAAATGAAAAACTGTTTTTT. The full variable domain, rest sourced from reference TRBV18 and TRBJ1-4, is NAGVMQNPRHLVRRRGQEARLRCSPMKGHSHVYWYRQLPEEGLKFMVYLQKENIIDESGMPKERFSAEFPKEGPSILRIQQVVRGDSAAYFCASSPVGRNEKLFFGSGTQLSVL.

The chain joins TRBV19 to TRBJ2-7; TRBD2 is a possible D gene (7 bases). Between the trimmed V and J ends, which lost 6 bases and 5 bases, there was a span of 14 bases. There are 13 residues in the CDR3. Germline V lookup: CDR1 LNHDA, CDR2 SQIVND (reference sequence). The CDR3 nucleotides read TGTGCCAGTAGCGAACAGGGAGGGAACGAGCAGTACTTC. Its protein product is CASSEQGGNEQYF.

The chain carries TRBV5-4 and TRBJ2-3; 11 nucleotides align to TRBD2. The trim removed 4 bases at V and 4 bases at J, leaving 8 bases unmatched. CDR1 is SGHNT and CDR2 is YYREEE in the germline V gene (reference sequence). CDR3 size: 16 residues. Here the CDR3 reads CASSTTSGRGADTQYF. The CDR3 DNA reads TGTGCCAGCAGCACCACTAGCGGGAGAGGAGCAGATACGCAGTATTTT. Using reference TRBV5-4 and TRBJ2-3 for the parts outside the CDR3, the full variable domain is ETGVTQSPTHLIKTRGQQVTLRCSSQSGHNTVSWYQQALGQGPQFIFQYYREEENGRGNFPPRFSGLQFPNYSSELNVNALELDDSALYLCASSTTSGRGADTQYFGPGTRLTVL.

This chain uses TRBV25-1 with TRBJ2-7; tentatively, D is TRBD1 (6 bases). CDR1 MGHDK and CDR2 SYGVNS come from the germline V gene. Deletions cut 4 bases from V and 7 bases from J, with 8 bases between. The CDR3 runs 11 residues. DNA for the CDR3: TGTGCCAGCAGTGGAGGGACAGAGCAGTACTTC. This sequence encodes CASSGGTEQYF.

The J gene is TRBJ2-5, the V gene TRBV7-2, with D possibly matching TRBD2 (5 bases). The CDR3 extends over 15 amino acids. Germline V gene sequence: CDR1 SGHTA, CDR2 FQGNSA. Trimming shortened V by 5 bases and J by 7 bases, and 20 bases separated the two germline ends. CDR3 sequence reads: CASSLLAGEAGTQYF. Written as DNA, the CDR3 is TGTGCCAGCAGCCTCCTCGCGGGCGAGGCGGGGACCCAGTACTTC.

Remarks on this clone: The sample has other DNA sequences that encode this CDR3 too. The chain has TRBV6-6 and TRBJ1-1; perhaps TRBD1 as D (5 bases). The CDR3 is 12 residues long. Trimming pared 3 bases from V and 9 bases from J, leaving 11 bases between. Germline lookup yields CDR1 MNHNY and CDR2 SVGAGI (reference sequence). CDR3 nucleotides: TGTGCCAGCAGTTATGAAGGGACTAAAGCTTTCTTT. Translating it yields CASSYEGTKAFF.

The chain recombines TRBV7-2 with TRBJ2-1; TRBD2 is a possible D gene (6 bases). V was cut by 1 base and J by 9 bases, with 16 bases left in between. There are 15 residues in the CDR3. Germline V gives CDR1 SGHTA, CDR2 FQGNSA. The CDR3 DNA is TGTGCCAGCAGCTTAGTTCGAGCGGAGGGAAGTGAGCAGTTCTTC. The encoded protein is CASSLVRAEGSEQFF.

DNA for the CDR3: TGTGCCAGCAGCTGGGGACAGGGAAGCACCGGGGAGCTGTTTTTT. Translating it yields CASSWGQGSTGELFF. The chain employs TRBV5-6 and TRBJ2-2; 9 bases fit TRBD1. In germline, CDR1 is SGHDT, CDR2 YYEEEE. CDR3 length equals 15 residues. V was pared by 3 bases and J by 4 bases, with 4 bases of the junction left unmatched.

The chain combines TRBV29-1 with TRBJ2-7; D unclear. Trimming pared 5 bases from V and 0 bases from J, leaving 8 bases between. The CDR3 is 12 amino acids. Germline assignment: CDR1 SQVTM and CDR2 ANQGSEA. The CDR3 bases are TGCAGCGTTCGTTCTTACTCCTACGAGCAGTACTTC. As protein: CSVRSYSYEQYF.

This chain connects TRBV25-1 to TRBJ2-3; TRBD2 might be the D (5 bases). Trimming stripped 6 bases from V and 3 bases from J, with 22 bases between. CDR1 and CDR2 (germline): MGHDK, SYGVNS. This CDR3 is built from 17 residues. The chain's CDR3 is CASRGEDEEGHTDTQYF. The CDR3 region has the DNA TGTGCCAGCAGGGGAGAAGACGAGGAAGGCCATACAGATACGCAGTATTTT. Full variable domain (missing parts from reference TRBV25-1 and TRBJ2-3): EADIYQTPRYLVIGTGKKITLECSQTMGHDKMYWYQQDPGMELHLIHYSYGVNSTEKGDLSSESTVSRIRTEHFPLTLESARPSHTSQYLCASRGEDEEGHTDTQYFGPGTRLTVL.

The chain combines TRBV29-1 with TRBJ1-2; D unclear. The CDR3 runs to 12 residues. CDR1 SQVTM and CDR2 ANQGSEA come from the germline V gene. Trimming removed 5 bases from V and 2 bases from J, with 9 bases in between. CDR3 nucleotide sequence: TGCAGCGTTAGGTCGGGGAACTATGGCTACACCTTC. Translated, it gives CSVRSGNYGYTF.

J is TRBJ2-5 and V is TRBV14; TRBD2 matches at 9 bases. Trimming removed 3 bases from V and 2 bases from J; junction bases left unmatched: 7. Germline values: CDR1 SGHDN, CDR2 FVKESK. The CDR3 totals 16 residues. CDR3 nucleotide sequence: TGTGCCAGCAGCCAGGGGACTAGCAGCCCGCAAGAGACCCAGTACTTC. This sequence encodes CASSQGTSSPQETQYF. The full variable domain, in which reference TRBV14 and TRBJ2-5 provide the parts outside the CDR3, is EAGVTQFPSHSVIEKGQTVTLRCDPISGHDNLYWYRRVMGKEIKFLLHFVKESKQDESGMPNNRFLAERTGGTYSTLKVQPAELEDSGVYFCASSQGTSSPQETQYFGPGTRLLVL.

The chain uses TRBV5-1 and TRBJ1-1, with a possible D match to TRBD1 (6 bases). V dropped 2 bases and J dropped 10 bases, with 18 bases sitting between them. CDR1 is SGHRS and CDR2 is YFSETQ in the germline V gene. This CDR3 spans 14 amino acids. CDR3 in amino acids: CASSFEGWGQGAFF. The CDR3 nucleotides read TGCGCCAGCAGCTTCGAAGGATGGGGGCAGGGAGCTTTCTTT.

The CDR3 spells CASSKTQGTGDAYEQYF. The CDR3 nucleotides read TGTGCCAGCAGCAAAACCCAAGGAACAGGGGATGCCTACGAGCAGTACTTC. This chain uses TRBV21-1 with TRBJ2-7; the table's TRBD1 call for D was not verified on the DNA. TRBV21-1 is assigned pseudogene status. This CDR3 contains 17 residues.

This rearrangement joins TRBV28 to TRBJ1-6, with 7 bases lining up with TRBD1. This CDR3 region has 15 residues. Trimming at V came to 5 bases and at J to 9 bases, leaving 10 bases not matched to a gene. Germline CDR1 MDHEN, CDR2 SYDVKM. The CDR3 nucleotides are TGTGCCAGCAGTGTTTCAGACAGGGACAGTTCACCCCTCCACTTT. Amino acids: CASSVSDRDSSPLHF.

This chain uses TRBV7-9 with TRBJ2-2; 11 bases map to TRBD1. The CDR3 is 16 amino acids. CDR1 is SEHNR, CDR2 FQNEAQ, per germline (reference sequence). The junction had 7 bases not matched to a gene; V was cut back by 4 bases and J by 6 bases. For the CDR3, the DNA is TGTGCCAGCAGCTCTATCCGGACAGGGGGCCCCGGGGAGCTGTTTTTT. It is translated as CASSSIRTGGPGELFF.

V and J are TRBV5-1 and TRBJ1-5, with D tentatively TRBD1 (6 bases). The V end was cut by 5 bases, the J end by 0 bases, with 12 bases between. The germline gives CDR1 SGHRS, CDR2 YFSETQ. The length of the CDR3 is 15 residues. CDR3 sequence reads: CASRRDTDSNQPQHF. CDR3 in DNA: TGCGCCAGCAGAAGGGACACTGATAGCAATCAGCCCCAGCATTTT.

The rearrangement joins TRBV7-6 to TRBJ2-7; TRBD1 matches 10 bases. The trim removed 5 bases at V and 4 bases at J, leaving 8 bases unmatched. The CDR3 loop spans 15 amino acids. Per germline, CDR1 SGHVS and CDR2 FNYEAQ. CDR3 DNA: TGTGCCAGCAGCCCTGGACAGGGGGTATTTTACGAGCAGTACTTC. Encoded protein: CASSPGQGVFYEQYF.

The chain combines TRBV28 with TRBJ1-2; D gene unclear. V gave up 2 bases and J gave up 7 bases, with 8 bases separating them. This CDR3 is built from 12 residues. CDR1 and CDR2 (germline): MDHEN, SYDVKM. The CDR3 reads CASSLARSGYTF. CDR3 in DNA: TGTGCCAGCAGTTTAGCTCGGAGTGGCTACACCTTC.

V and J are TRBV6-5 and TRBJ2-7, with D possibly matching TRBD2 (6 bases). V was clipped by 6 bases and J by 11 bases, with 23 bases between them. Germline lookup yields CDR1 MNHEY and CDR2 SVGAGI. This CDR3 is 14 amino acids long. The CDR3 coding sequence is TGTGCCAGCAGAAGTCCGACGGGGGATGCACCCGAGTACTTC. Protein sequence: CASRSPTGDAPEYF.

V gene TRBV30 combines with J gene TRBJ2-7; TRBD1 matches 7 bases. Germline V gene sequence: CDR1 GTSNPN, CDR2 SVGIG (reference sequence). This CDR3 has 13 residues. V gave up 4 bases and J gave up 5 bases; unmatched junction bases: 8. For the CDR3, the DNA is TGTGCCTGGATTCGGGACAGTAGCCACGAGCAGTACTTC. Translation: CAWIRDSSHEQYF.

This sequence joins TRBV2 and TRBJ2-3; TRBD1 is a possible D gene (6 bases). The germline V and J ends were trimmed by 6 bases and 0 bases, with 13 bases remaining between them. The CDR3 consists of 15 residues. The V gene's germline CDR1 is SNHLY and CDR2 FYNNEI. CDR3 region: CASSDRQVSTDTQYF. In DNA form, the CDR3 reads TGTGCCAGCAGCGACCGACAGGTTAGCACAGATACGCAGTATTTT.

This chain connects TRBV7-2 to TRBJ1-2, with TRBD1 as a possible D gene (6 bases). Trimming shortened V by 6 bases and J by 4 bases, and 9 bases separated the two germline ends. Germline CDR1 reads SGHTA; CDR2 reads FQGNSA. This CDR3 is built from 12 residues. CDR3 protein: CASSPDSYGYTF. The CDR3 DNA is TGTGCCAGCAGTCCGGACAGCTATGGCTACACCTTC.

V is TRBV10-3 and J is TRBJ1-5; no reliable D call. This CDR3 contains 14 residues. V was trimmed by 9 bases and J by 6 bases, leaving 18 bases between them. Germline assignment: CDR1 ENHRY and CDR2 SYGVKD. The CDR3 sequence: CAISSIGEAQPQHF. CDR3 sequence (DNA): TGTGCCATTTCTTCAATCGGGGAGGCTCAGCCCCAGCATTTT.

This chain joins TRBV11-2 and TRBJ1-1; D unclear. The CDR3 length is 14 residues. V shed 5 bases and J shed 1 base, with 11 bases lying between them. Per germline, CDR1 SGHAT and CDR2 FQNNGV. As DNA, the CDR3 is TGTGCCAGCAGCCCAAGTTTAGCGAACACTGAAGCTTTCTTT. It is translated as CASSPSLANTEAFF.

CDR3 nucleotides: TGTGCCAGTAGTATGGCTAGCGGGAGCCCCTACGAGCAGTACTTC. Its translation is CASSMASGSPYEQYF. The chain uses TRBV19 and TRBJ2-7; 10 nucleotides agree with TRBD2. The CDR3 consists of 15 residues. The junction had 4 bases not matched to a gene; V was cut back by 3 bases and J by 2 bases. The V gene's germline CDR1 is LNHDA and CDR2 SQIVND (reference sequence).

DNA for the CDR3: TGTGCCAGCAGTGAACGTTTTACAGATACGCAGTATTTT. Its protein product is CASSERFTDTQYF. The gene calls are TRBV6-1 and TRBJ2-3, with unresolved D. This CDR3 spans 13 amino acids. Germline-derived CDR1 and CDR2 are MNHNS and SASEGT. V lost 2 bases, J lost 3 bases, and 6 bases lay in between.

The chain links TRBV25-1 to TRBJ2-1; no clear D gene. The germline V gene has CDR1 MGHDK and CDR2 SYGVNS. The ends were cut back, 3 bases at V and 16 bases at J, with 10 bases in the middle. The CDR3 has 10 residues. The CDR3 DNA reads as TGTGCCAGCAGTGAGTCTAGAATCTTCTTC. Translation gives CASSESRIFF.